This entry lists 8 T cell receptor beta chains sequenced from one sample in a study of CD8+CD57+ T cells in acquired aplastic anemia. Genomic DNA, the template, was used for profiling of the TCR beta VDJ and CDR3. TCRdb re-analysed the reads in MiXCR, keeping a single row per CDR3 protein. This table has under 200,000 distinct CDR3 sequences, 64% appearing once. The sample consisted of sorted CD4+, CD8+, or CD8+CD57+ T cells (not recorded which) from PBMCs. Receptor source: a human donor with severe aplastic anemia or a healthy control (not recorded which).

A note on this clonotype: A read error is possible here, since a much larger clone lies one base away. Here the CDR3 reads CASGTAARGAPYNEQFF. Here the CDR3 DNA reads TGTGCCAGTGGTACAGCTGCCCGGGGGGCGCCTTACAATGAGCAGTTCTTC. This chain joins TRBV19 and TRBJ2-1, with a tentative D call TRBD2 (7 bases). Trimming removed 8 bases at V and 4 bases at J, with 24 bases between. The CDR3 is made up of 17 amino acids. CDR1 and CDR2 from the germline V gene are LNHDA and SQIVND (reference sequence). Drawing the rest from reference TRBV19 and TRBJ2-1, the complete variable domain is DGGITQSPKYLFRKEGQNVTLSCEQNLNHDAMYWYRQDPGQGLRLIYYSQIVNDFQKGDIAEGYSVSREKKESFPLTVTSAQKNPTAFYLCASGTAARGAPYNEQFFGPGTRLTVL.

The chain carries TRBV7-6 and TRBJ2-7; the D is unclear. Trimming shortened V by 4 bases and J by 6 bases, and 13 bases separated the two germline ends. Germline CDR1 is SGHVS and CDR2 is FNYEAQ. The CDR3 is 13 amino acids. The CDR3 nucleotides read TGTGCCAGCAGCTACTCAACTTTTAGCGAGCAGTACTTC. Translating it yields CASSYSTFSEQYF.

This clonotype occurred a few times. This clone may be a read error of a much larger clone one base away. V and J are TRBV9 and TRBJ2-2; perhaps TRBD2 as D (6 bases). Germline CDR1 and CDR2: SGDLS and YYNGEE. The CDR3 runs 12 residues. The DNA of the CDR3 is TGTGCCAGCAGCGTAGACACCGGGGGGCTGTTTTTT. It translates to CASSVDTGGLFF.

This clonotype was counted at least ten times. The chain is built from TRBV19 and TRBJ1-2, with a possible D match to TRBD1 (6 bases). Germline V gene lookup returns CDR1 LNHDA and CDR2 SQIVND (reference sequence). Trimming took off 6 bases at V and 7 bases at J, with 15 bases between the two ends. CDR3 length: 13 amino acids. This chain's CDR3 is CASSAQGTGGYTF. For the CDR3, the DNA is TGTGCCAGTAGCGCCCAGGGGACTGGTGGCTACACCTTC. Supplemented by reference TRBV19 and TRBJ1-2, the full variable domain reads DGGITQSPKYLFRKEGQNVTLSCEQNLNHDAMYWYRQDPGQGLRLIYYSQIVNDFQKGDIAEGYSVSREKKESFPLTVTSAQKNPTAFYLCASSAQGTGGYTFGSGTRLTVV.

There are a few counts of this clonotype. Just one base apart from a much larger clone, this may be a read error. The rearrangement links TRBV19 to TRBJ1-1; no firm D call. CDR3 length equals 13 residues. From germline, CDR1 is LNHDA and CDR2 SQIVND (reference sequence). The V end was cut by 7 bases, the J end by 5 bases, with 14 bases between. This chain's CDR3 is CASTSEGWTEAFF. The CDR3 DNA follows: TGTGCCAGTACTTCCGAAGGGTGGACTGAAGCTTTCTTT.

The chain employs TRBV7-6 and TRBJ2-3; 8 bases line up with TRBD2. Germline CDR1 SGHVS, CDR2 FNYEAQ. V was pared by 5 bases and J by 4 bases, with 11 bases of the junction left unmatched. The CDR3 consists of 16 residues. CDR3 protein: CASSLLAGIVADTQYF. In nucleotides, the CDR3 is TGTGCCAGCAGCCTTTTAGCGGGAATCGTTGCAGATACGCAGTATTTT.

Comment on this clonotype: A much larger clone lies one base from this, so it may be a read error. The CDR3 does not end in the conserved phenylalanine or tryptophan, so this is likely a read error. This chain joins TRBV7-9 and TRBJ2-1, with D perhaps TRBD1 (6 bases). Germline V CDR1 and CDR2: SEHNR, FQNEAQ (reference sequence). Trimming stripped 1 base from V and 4 bases from J, with 8 bases between. The CDR3 spans 14 residues. The CDR3 nucleotides read TGTGCCAGCAGCTTAGGGACAGAATACAATGAGCAGTTCCTC. Its protein product is CASSLGTEYNEQFL.

CDR3 DNA: TGTGCCAGCAGCTTAGTTGTGGGGCGCGGGCACACCTTC. Translation: CASSLVVGRGHTF. V usage is TRBV7-9 and J usage is TRBJ1-2, with D possibly TRBD1 on 5 matching bases. CDR1 SEHNR and CDR2 FQNEAQ come from the germline V gene (reference sequence). Trimming took off 1 base at V and 12 bases at J, with 15 bases between the two ends. This CDR3 is 13 amino acids long. Variable domain in full (rest from reference TRBV7-9 and TRBJ1-2): DTGVSQNPRHKITKRGQNVTFRCDPISEHNRLYWYRQTLGQGPEFLTYFQNEAQLEKSRLLSDRFSAERPKGSFSTLEIQRTEQGDSAMYLCASSLVVGRGHTFGSGTRLTVV.